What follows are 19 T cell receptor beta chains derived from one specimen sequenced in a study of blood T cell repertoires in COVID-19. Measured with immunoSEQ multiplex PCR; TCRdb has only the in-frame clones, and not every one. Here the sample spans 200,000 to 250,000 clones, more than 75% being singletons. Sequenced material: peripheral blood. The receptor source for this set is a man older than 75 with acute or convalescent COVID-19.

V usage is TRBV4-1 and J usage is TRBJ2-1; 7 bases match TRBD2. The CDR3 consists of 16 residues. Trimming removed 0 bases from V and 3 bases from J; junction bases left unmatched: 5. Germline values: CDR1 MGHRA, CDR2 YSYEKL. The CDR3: CASSQEASGYYNEQFF. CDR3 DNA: TGCGCCAGCAGCCAAGAAGCTAGCGGATACTACAATGAGCAGTTCTTC.

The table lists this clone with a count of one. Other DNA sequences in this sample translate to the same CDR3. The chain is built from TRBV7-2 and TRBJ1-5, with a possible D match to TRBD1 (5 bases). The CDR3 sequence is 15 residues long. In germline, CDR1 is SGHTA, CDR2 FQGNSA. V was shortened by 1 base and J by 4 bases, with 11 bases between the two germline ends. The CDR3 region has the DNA TGTGCCAGCAGCTTAGGGGGCCTAGGAAATCAGCCCCAGCATTTT. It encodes CASSLGGLGNQPQHF. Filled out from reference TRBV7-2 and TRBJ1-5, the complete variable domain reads GAGVSQSPSNKVTEKGKDVELRCDPISGHTALYWYRQSLGQGLEFLIYFQGNSAPDKSGLPSDRFSAERTGGSVSTLTIQRTQQEDSAVYLCASSLGGLGNQPQHFGDGTRLSIL.

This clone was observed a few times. The CDR3 loop is CASNQGFQGDTQYF. In DNA form, the CDR3 reads TGTGCCAGCAACCAGGGTTTCCAGGGAGATACGCAGTATTTT. This chain connects TRBV21-1 to TRBJ2-3; TRBD1 is the table's D call and was not checked against the DNA. TRBV21-1 is annotated as a pseudogene. The CDR3 has 14 amino acids.

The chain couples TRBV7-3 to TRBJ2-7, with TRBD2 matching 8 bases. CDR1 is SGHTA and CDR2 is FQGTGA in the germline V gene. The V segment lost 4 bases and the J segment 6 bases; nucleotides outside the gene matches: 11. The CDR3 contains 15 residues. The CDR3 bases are TGTGCCAGCAGCTCGACTAGCGCGGCCGCCACCGAGCAGTACTTC. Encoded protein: CASSSTSAAATEQYF.

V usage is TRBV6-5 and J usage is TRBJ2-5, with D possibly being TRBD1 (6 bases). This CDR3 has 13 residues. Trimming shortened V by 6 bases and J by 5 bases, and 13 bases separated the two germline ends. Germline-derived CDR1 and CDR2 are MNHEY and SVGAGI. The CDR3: CASRPPGVETQYF. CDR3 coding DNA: TGTGCCAGCAGACCACCAGGGGTGGAGACCCAGTACTTC.

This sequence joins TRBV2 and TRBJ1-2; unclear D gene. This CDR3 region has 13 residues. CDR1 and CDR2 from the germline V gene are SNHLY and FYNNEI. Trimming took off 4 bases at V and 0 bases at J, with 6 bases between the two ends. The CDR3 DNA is TGTGCCAGCAGTGCACTACCTAACTATGGCTACACCTTC. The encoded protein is CASSALPNYGYTF. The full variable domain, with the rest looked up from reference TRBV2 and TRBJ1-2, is EPEVTQTPSHQVTQMGQEVILRCVPISNHLYFYWYRQILGQKVEFLVSFYNNEISEKSEIFDDQFSVERPDGSNFTLKIRSTKLEDSAMYFCASSALPNYGYTFGSGTRLTVV.

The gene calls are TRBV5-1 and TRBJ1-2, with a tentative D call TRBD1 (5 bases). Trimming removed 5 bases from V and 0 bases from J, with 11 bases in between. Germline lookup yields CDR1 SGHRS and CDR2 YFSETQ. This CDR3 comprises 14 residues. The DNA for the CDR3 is TGCGCCAGCAGTCAAGGGGTAGCTAACTATGGCTACACCTTC. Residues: CASSQGVANYGYTF.

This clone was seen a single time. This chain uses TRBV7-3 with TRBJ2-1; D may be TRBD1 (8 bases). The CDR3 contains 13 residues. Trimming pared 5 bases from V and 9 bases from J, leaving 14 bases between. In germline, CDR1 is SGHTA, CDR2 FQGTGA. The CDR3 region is CASSPTGGGEQFF. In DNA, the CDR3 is TGTGCCAGCAGCCCAACAGGGGGGGGTGAGCAGTTCTTC.

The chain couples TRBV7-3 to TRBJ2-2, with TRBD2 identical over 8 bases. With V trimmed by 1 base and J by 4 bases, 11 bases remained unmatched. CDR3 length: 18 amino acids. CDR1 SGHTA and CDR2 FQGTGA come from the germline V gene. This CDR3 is CASSLIEGSGTVTGELFF. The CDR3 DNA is TGTGCCAGCAGCTTAATAGAGGGTAGCGGGACCGTCACCGGGGAGCTGTTTTTT.

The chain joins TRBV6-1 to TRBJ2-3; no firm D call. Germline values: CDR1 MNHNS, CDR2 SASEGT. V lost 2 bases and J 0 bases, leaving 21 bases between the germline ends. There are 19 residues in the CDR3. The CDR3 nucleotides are TGTGCCAGCAGTGAAAATACGATGGTGTGGCAGACTAGCACAGATACGCAGTATTTT. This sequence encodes CASSENTMVWQTSTDTQYF.

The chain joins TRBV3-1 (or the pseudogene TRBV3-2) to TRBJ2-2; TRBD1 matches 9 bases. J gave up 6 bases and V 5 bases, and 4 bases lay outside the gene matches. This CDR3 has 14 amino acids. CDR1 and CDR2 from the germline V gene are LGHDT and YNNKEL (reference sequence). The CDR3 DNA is TGTGCCAGCAGCTCAGGACAGGGGTCCGGGGAGCTGTTTTTT. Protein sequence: CASSSGQGSGELFF.

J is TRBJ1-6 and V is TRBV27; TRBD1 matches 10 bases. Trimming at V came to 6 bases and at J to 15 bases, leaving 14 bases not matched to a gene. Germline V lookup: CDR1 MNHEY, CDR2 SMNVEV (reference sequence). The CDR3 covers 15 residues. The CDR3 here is CASSGTGASMWVLHF. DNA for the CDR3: TGTGCCAGCAGCGGGACAGGGGCCAGCATGTGGGTCCTCCACTTT.

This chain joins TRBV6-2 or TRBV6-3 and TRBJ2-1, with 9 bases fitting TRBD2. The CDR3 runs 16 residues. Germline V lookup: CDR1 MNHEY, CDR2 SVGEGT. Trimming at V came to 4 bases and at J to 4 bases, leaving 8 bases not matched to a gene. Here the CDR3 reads CASSSVTSGLYNEQFF. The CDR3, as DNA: TGTGCCAGCAGTTCAGTGACTAGCGGTCTGTACAATGAGCAGTTCTTC.

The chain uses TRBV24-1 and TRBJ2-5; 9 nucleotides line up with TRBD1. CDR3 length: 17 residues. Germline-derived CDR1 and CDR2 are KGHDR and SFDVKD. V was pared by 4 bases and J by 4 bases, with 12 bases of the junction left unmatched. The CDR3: CATSDRQGVGKGETQYF. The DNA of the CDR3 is TGTGCCACCAGTGACAGACAGGGGGTCGGGAAGGGAGAGACCCAGTACTTC.

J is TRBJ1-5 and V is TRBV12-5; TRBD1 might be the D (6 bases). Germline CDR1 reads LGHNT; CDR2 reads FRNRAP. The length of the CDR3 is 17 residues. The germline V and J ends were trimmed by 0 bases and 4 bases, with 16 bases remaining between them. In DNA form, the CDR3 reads TGTGCTAGTGGTTTGGTATTGACAGGACGGATGAATCAGCCCCAGCATTTT. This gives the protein CASGLVLTGRMNQPQHF.

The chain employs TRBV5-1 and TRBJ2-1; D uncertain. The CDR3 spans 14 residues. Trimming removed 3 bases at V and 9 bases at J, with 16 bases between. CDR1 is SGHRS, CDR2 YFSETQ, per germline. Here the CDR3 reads CASSSYDSSGEQFF. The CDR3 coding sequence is TGCGCCAGCAGCTCTTATGATAGCAGTGGTGAGCAGTTCTTC.

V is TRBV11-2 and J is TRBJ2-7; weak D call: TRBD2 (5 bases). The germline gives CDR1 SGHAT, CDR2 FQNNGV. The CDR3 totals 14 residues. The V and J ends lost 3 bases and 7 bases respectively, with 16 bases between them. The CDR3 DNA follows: TGTGCCAGCAGCTTCGGGCCTGGACTCAGGGAGCAGTACTTC. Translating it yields CASSFGPGLREQYF.

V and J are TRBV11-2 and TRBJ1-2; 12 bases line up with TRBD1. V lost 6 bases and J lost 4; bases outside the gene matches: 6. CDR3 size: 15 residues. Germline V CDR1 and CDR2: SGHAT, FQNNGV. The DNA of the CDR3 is TGTGCCAGCAGACGACCGGGACAGGGGGCCTATGGCTACACCTTC. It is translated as CASRRPGQGAYGYTF.

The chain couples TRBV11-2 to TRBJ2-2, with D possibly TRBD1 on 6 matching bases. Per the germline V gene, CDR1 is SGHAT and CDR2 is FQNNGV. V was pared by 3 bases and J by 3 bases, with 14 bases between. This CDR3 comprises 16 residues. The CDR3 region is CASSFGGGRDTGELFF. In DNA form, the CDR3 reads TGTGCCAGCAGCTTTGGGGGCGGCAGGGACACCGGGGAGCTGTTTTTT.